This T cell receptor (beta chain) was profiled in a study of T cells expressing NK-cell markers. Overall study context: All TCR beta repertoires analysed originated from sorted CD3+CD56+NKG2C+, CD3+CD56+NKG2C- and CD3+CD56-NKG2C+ T cells.

As for this clonotype: Its antigen is currently unknown.

With UMIs, 5'RACE template switching was used to make TCR beta cDNA. Using the 5' RACE reads, TCRdb records one entry per CDR3 protein without DNA. Its table lists about 550,000 distinct CDR3 sequences. Overall study results and limits: A few donors' CD3+CD56-NKG2C+ cells were dominated by the same clonotypes. Questions lingered over whether expanded NKG2C+ T cell clones were HCMV-specific.

The clonotype comes from a man aged 18 to 30 in good health. The sequenced material came from blood T cells: a sorted CD56 or NKG2C T cell subset, CD4+ or CD8+ T cells, or bulk PBMC T cells (not recorded which).

This CDR3 is CSVSHGGNQPQHF. The chain couples TRBV29-1 to TRBJ1-5. Germline CDR1 is SQVTM and CDR2 is ANQGSEA. The CDR3 length is 13 residues.